The sample holds a few counts of the clone carrying this T cell receptor (beta chain). The CDR3 covers 16 residues. The data belong to a study of beta chain features in type 1 diabetes. What was sequenced were expressed TCRB transcripts, since all of the isolated RNA had been reverse transcribed. Clones were sequenced by immunoSEQ multiplex PCR, and TCRdb holds only the in-frame ones, with some missing. The sample holds about 410,000 clones, about 15% seen once. Averaging approximately 120 mL, one heparinised blood draw came from each individual donor. V gene TRBV21-1 combines with J gene TRBJ2-2; the DNA was not used to check the table's D call, TRBD2. TRBV21-1 is recorded as a pseudogene. This clonotype was obtained from a man between 25 and 39 years old in good health. The sequenced material came from naive CD4+ T cells from blood. This chain's CDR3 is CASSKAWCGNTGELFF. CDR3 sequence (DNA): TGTGCCAGCAGCAAAGCATGGTGCGGGAACACCGGGGAGCTGTTTTTT.